This T cell receptor (beta chain) was found in a study of T cell responses to AZD1222 COVID-19 vaccine. Broader study findings: The study found Spike-specific TCR breadth and depth rose after two AZD1222 doses. Most donors were white British, females outnumbered males, and clonal diversity was possibly underestimated. Mapped onto spike, vaccine-associated CD4 TCRs spanned it and were dominant at 160-218 and 743-854. Reportedly, nearly half of unique spike TCRs recognized epitopes outside B.1.351/B.1.1.7 mutations.

A word on this clone: Antigen specificity is unknown.

CDR3 size: 15 residues. Looked up from germline, CDR1 is SEHNR and CDR2 is FQNEAQ (reference sequence). The J segment lost 2 bases and the V segment lost 5 bases, leaving 5 bases of the junction unmatched. The data were produced by immunoSEQ multiplex PCR, yet TCRdb's version contains in-frame clones alone and is incomplete. The sample consists of 200,000 or so clones, about nine tenths of them appearing once. The chain combines TRBV7-9 with TRBJ2-3; 9 nucleotides match TRBD1. The material sequenced was peripheral blood, taken on day 0 of MenACWY control vaccination. The clonotype was recovered from an adult in good health. The CDR3: CASSLGQGNTDTQYF. CDR3 coding DNA: TGTGCCAGCAGCCTGGGACAGGGAAACACAGATACGCAGTATTTT.